This T cell receptor (beta chain) was profiled in a study of Ad26.COV2.S vaccination and SARS-CoV-2 variants. Indicated treatment: 15 to 20 received Ad26.COV2.S at low or high dose, single or two shots; several received placebo; per-sample allocation not given. Sampling took place 63 days after the first vaccine or placebo injection. Overall study findings and caveats: Considerable breadth of spike-specific CD8+ and CD4+ T cell responses has reportedly been documented following vaccination.

Data came from immunoSEQ multiplex PCR; TCRdb stores just in-frame clones and leaves some out. Here the sample spans some 340,000 clones, around 84% being singletons. In regard to this clone: The antigen is not known.

CDR1 and CDR2 (germline): LNHDA, SQIVND (reference sequence). Trimming removed 7 bases from V and 2 bases from J, with 15 bases in between. CDR3 length: 15 amino acids. This material consisted of peripheral blood, taken in a trial of Ad26.COV2.S vaccine versus placebo. The sequence came from a person between 18 and 59 years old who received the Ad26.COV2.S COVID-19 vaccine or a placebo. J is TRBJ1-3 and V is TRBV19, with D maybe TRBD1 (6 bases). The CDR3 coding sequence is TGTGCCAGTACCCCGGACCGGGGGCCTGGAAACACCATATATTTT. This translates into CASTPDRGPGNTIYF.